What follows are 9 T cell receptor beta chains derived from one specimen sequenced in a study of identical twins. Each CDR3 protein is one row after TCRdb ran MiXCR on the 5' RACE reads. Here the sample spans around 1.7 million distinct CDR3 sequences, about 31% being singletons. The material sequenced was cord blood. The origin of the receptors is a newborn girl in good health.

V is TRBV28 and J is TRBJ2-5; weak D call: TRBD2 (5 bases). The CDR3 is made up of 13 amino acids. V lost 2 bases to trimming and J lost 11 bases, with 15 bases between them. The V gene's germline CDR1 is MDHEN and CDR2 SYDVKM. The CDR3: CASSLTAGLWQYF. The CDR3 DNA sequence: TGTGCCAGCAGTTTAACGGCTGGACTTTGGCAGTACTTC.

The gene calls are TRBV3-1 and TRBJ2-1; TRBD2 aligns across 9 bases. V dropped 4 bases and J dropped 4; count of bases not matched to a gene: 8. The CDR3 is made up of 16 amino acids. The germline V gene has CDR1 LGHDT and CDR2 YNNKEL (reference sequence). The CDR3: CASSPPLAGPYNEQFF. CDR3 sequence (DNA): TGTGCCAGCAGCCCCCCCCTAGCGGGGCCTTACAATGAGCAGTTCTTC.

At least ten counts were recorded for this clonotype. CDR3 DNA: TGCAGTGCTAGAGATGTGGGCTACGAGCAGTACTTC. Protein sequence: CSARDVGYEQYF. The rearrangement uses TRBV20-1 and TRBJ2-7; no reliable D call. Trimming took 0 bases from V and 3 from J, leaving 6 bases between them. This CDR3 contains 12 residues. The germline gives CDR1 DFQATT, CDR2 SNEGSKA (reference sequence).

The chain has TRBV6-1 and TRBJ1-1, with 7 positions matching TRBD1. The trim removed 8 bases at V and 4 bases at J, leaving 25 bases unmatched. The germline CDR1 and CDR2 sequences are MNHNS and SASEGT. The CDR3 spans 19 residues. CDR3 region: CASFFLAGLKGAGSTEAFF. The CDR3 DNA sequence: TGTGCCAGCTTTTTCTTGGCTGGGCTTAAGGGGGCCGGGAGCACTGAAGCTTTCTTT.

The CDR3 nucleotides are TGTGCCAGCAGTCCCACACAGGGGGCAGGTGGTGAAAAACTGTTTTTT. Translated: CASSPTQGAGGEKLFF. V usage is TRBV28 and J usage is TRBJ1-4, with TRBD1 matching 9 bases. Germline trimming cut 5 bases from V and 7 bases from J; bases unmatched to any gene: 11. Per the germline V gene, CDR1 is MDHEN and CDR2 is SYDVKM. CDR3 length equals 16 residues.

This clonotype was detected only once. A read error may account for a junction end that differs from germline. The CDR3 nucleotides read TGTGCCAGCAGCCAAGATCGGCTAGCACAGAGAGGAGATGCGCAGTATTTT. It codes for CASSQDRLAQRGDAQYF. J is TRBJ2-3 and V is TRBV3-1; a possible D gene is TRBD2 (5 bases). Looked up from germline, CDR1 is LGHDT and CDR2 is YNNKEL (reference sequence). CDR3 length equals 17 residues.

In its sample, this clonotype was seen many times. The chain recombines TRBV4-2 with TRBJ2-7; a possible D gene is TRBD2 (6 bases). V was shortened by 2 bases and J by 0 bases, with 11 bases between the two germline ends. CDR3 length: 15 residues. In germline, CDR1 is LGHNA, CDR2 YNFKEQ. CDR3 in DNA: TGTGCCAGCAGCCAAAGGCTAGCGCCCTCCTACGAGCAGTACTTC. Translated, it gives CASSQRLAPSYEQYF.

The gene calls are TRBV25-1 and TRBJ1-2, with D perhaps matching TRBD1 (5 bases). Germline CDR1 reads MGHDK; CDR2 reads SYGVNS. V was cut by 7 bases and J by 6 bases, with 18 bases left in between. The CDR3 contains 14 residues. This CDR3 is CASTETRDGDGYTF. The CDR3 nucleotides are TGTGCCAGCACCGAAACCAGGGACGGTGATGGCTACACCTTC.

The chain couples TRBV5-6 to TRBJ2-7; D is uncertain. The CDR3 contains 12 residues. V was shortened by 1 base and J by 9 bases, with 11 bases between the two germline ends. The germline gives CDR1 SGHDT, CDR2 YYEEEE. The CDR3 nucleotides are TGTGCCAGCAGCTTGTTGGGGTCGGGGCAGTACTTC. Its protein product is CASSLLGSGQYF.